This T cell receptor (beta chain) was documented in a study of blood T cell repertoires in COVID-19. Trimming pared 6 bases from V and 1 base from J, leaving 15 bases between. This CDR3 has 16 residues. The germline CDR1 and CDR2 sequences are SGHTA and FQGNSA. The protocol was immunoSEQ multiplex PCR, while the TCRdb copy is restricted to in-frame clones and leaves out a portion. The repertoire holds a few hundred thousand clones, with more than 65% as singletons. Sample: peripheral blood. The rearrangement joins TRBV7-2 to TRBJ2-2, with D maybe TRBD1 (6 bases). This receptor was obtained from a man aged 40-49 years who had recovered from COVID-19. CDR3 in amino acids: CASSPPGHLNTGELFF. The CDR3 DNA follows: TGTGCCAGCAGTCCCCCGGGACACCTGAACACCGGGGAGCTGTTTTTT.